These T cell receptor beta chains were read from a single sample in a study of radiotherapy plus CTLA-4 blockade in lung cancer. The assay was immunoSEQ multiplex PCR, and TCRdb's table has in-frame clones only and misses some. This sample yields around 77,000 clones, of which 74% are seen a single time; roughly 10% belongs to the top ten. Sequencing used peripheral blood, obtained from a patient treated with radiotherapy plus ipilimumab. These receptors came from a human donor with non-small cell lung cancer whose response to radiotherapy plus ipilimumab could not be evaluated. The CDR3 runs from the conserved cysteine through the conserved F or W. Fields, in order: D gene, J gene, clone size, V gene, CDR3 protein, CDR3 DNA. The D gene is left open where the match is weak. Part of the rows lack a size; the others show once, few, many or a class for expanded clones.

>.|TRBJ2-7|many|TRBV28
CASRRDIWQYF
TGTGCCAGCAGACGGGACATTTGGCAGTACTTC
>.|TRBJ2-5|few|TRBV5-1
CASSLTLSLETQYF
TGCGCCAGCAGCTTAACCCTATCGTTAGAGACCCAGTACTTC
>TRBD1|TRBJ1-4|few|TRBV10-3
CAISDRTGTNEKLFF
TGTGCCATCAGTGACCGGACAGGGACTAATGAAAAACTGTTTTTT
>.|TRBJ2-7|.|TRBV6-1
CASSMAQGGEQYF
TGTGCCAGCAGTATGGCCCAGGGGGGTGAGCAGTACTTC
>TRBD1|TRBJ2-3|.|TRBV11-3
CASSSGQGAVGTDTQYF
TGTGCCAGCAGCAGCGGACAGGGGGCGGTCGGCACAGATACGCAGTATTTT
>.|TRBJ2-2|.|TRBV4-3
CASSQGWGPNTGELFF
TGCGCCAGCAGCCAAGGGTGGGGCCCGAACACCGGGGAGCTGTTTTTT
>.|TRBJ1-1|few|TRBV7-3
CASSLEGNTEAFF
TGTGCCAGCAGCTTAGAGGGGAACACTGAAGCTTTCTTT
>.|TRBJ1-1|.|TRBV29-1
CSVGEVILEAFF
TGCAGCGTCGGAGAAGTGATACTCGAAGCTTTCTTT
>TRBD1|TRBJ1-2|.|TRBV28
CASSSGTGVGYTF
TGTGCCAGCAGTTCCGGGACAGGGGTCGGCTACACCTTC
>.|TRBJ1-4|.|TRBV11-2
CASSRHRERGTFNEKLFF
TGTGCCAGCAGCCGTCACAGGGAGAGGGGGACCTTTAATGAAAAACTGTTTTTT
>.|TRBJ2-7|.|TRBV6-5
CASRGPHGHEQYF
TGTGCCAGCAGGGGGCCCCACGGGCACGAGCAGTACTTC
>TRBD1|TRBJ1-2|once|TRBV2
CASSPQVGTGYGYTF
TGTGCCAGCAGTCCCCAGGTCGGGACAGGGTATGGCTACACCTTC
>.|TRBJ2-1|.|TRBV19
CASRRPGTAHNEQFF
TGTGCCAGTCGCCGACCCGGGACTGCTCACAATGAGCAGTTCTTC
>TRBD1|TRBJ1-5|.|TRBV19
CASSIKRSGGSWQPQHF
TGTGCCAGTAGTATTAAGAGGTCAGGGGGGAGTTGGCAGCCCCAGCATTTT
>TRBD2|TRBJ2-7|.|TRBV9
CASSWGLAGEGYEQYF
TGTGCCAGCAGCTGGGGACTAGCGGGGGAGGGTTACGAGCAGTACTTC
>.|TRBJ2-3|.|TRBV5-6
CASSLQGSSTDTQYF
TGTGCCAGCAGCTTGCAGGGGTCTAGCACAGATACGCAGTATTTT
>TRBD2|TRBJ2-3|.|TRBV6-1
CASSESAGTSYTDTQYF
TGTGCCAGCAGTGAGAGCGCCGGGACTAGTTACACAGATACGCAGTATTTT
>.|TRBJ1-5|.|TRBV19
CASSTASGTNNQPQHF
TGTGCCAGTAGTACGGCTTCCGGGACAAACAATCAGCCCCAGCATTTT